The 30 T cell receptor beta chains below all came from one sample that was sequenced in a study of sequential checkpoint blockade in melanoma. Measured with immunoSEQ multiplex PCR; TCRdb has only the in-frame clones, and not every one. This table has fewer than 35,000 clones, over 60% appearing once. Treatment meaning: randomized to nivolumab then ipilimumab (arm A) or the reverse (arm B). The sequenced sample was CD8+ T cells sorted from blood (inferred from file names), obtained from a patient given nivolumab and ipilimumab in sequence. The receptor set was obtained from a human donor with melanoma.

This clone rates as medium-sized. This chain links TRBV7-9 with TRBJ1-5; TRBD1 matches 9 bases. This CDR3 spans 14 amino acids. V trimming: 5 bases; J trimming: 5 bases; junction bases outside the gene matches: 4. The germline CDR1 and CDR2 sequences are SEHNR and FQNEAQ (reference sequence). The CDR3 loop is CASSGRQGDQPQHF. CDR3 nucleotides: TGTGCCAGCAGCGGCCGACAGGGGGATCAGCCCCAGCATTTT.

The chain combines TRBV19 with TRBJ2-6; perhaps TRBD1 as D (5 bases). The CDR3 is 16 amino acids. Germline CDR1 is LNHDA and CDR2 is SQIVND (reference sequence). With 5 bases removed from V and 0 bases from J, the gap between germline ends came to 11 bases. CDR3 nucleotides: TGTGCCAGTAGTTGGGGCGCCAGCTCTGGGGCCAACGTCCTGACTTTC. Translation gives CASSWGASSGANVLTF. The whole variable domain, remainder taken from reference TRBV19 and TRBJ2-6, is DGGITQSPKYLFRKEGQNVTLSCEQNLNHDAMYWYRQDPGQGLRLIYYSQIVNDFQKGDIAEGYSVSREKKESFPLTVTSAQKNPTAFYLCASSWGASSGANVLTFGAGSRLTVL.

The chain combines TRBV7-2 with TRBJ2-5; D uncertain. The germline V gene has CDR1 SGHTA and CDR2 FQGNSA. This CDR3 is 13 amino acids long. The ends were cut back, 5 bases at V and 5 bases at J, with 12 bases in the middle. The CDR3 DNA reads TGTGCCAGCAGCCCCCTGCCAGCGGAGACCCAGTACTTC. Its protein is CASSPLPAETQYF.

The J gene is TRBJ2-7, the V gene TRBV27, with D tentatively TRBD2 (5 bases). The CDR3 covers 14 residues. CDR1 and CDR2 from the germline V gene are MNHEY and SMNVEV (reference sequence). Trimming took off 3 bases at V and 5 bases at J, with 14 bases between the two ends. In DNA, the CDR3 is TGTGCCAGCAGTTTTCGCCGGGGAGCACACGAGCAGTACTTC. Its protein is CASSFRRGAHEQYF.

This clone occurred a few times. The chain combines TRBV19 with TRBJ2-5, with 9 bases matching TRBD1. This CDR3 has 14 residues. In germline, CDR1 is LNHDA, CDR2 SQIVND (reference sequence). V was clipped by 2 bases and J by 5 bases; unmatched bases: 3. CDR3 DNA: TGTGCCAGTAGTATAACGGGACAGGGTGAGACCCAGTACTTC. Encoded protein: CASSITGQGETQYF.

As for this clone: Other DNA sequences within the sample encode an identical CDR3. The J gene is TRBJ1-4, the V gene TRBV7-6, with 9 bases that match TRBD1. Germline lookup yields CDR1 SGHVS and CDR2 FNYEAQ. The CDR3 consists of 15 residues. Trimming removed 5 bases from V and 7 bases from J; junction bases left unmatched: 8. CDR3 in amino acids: CASSLGQGWREKLFF. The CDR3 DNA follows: TGTGCCAGCAGCCTCGGACAGGGGTGGCGTGAAAAACTGTTTTTT.

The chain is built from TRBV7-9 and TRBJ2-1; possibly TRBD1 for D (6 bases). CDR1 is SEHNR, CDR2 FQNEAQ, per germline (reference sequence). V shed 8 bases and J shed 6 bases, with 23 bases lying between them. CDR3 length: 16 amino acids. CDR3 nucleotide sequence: TGTGCCAGCGTACAACAGGGTTTATCGAGGGGCAATGAGCAGTTCTTC. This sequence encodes CASVQQGLSRGNEQFF.

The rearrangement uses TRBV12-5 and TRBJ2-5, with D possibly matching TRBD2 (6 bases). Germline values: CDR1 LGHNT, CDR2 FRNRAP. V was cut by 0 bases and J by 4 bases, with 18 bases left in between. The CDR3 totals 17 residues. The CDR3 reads CASGLVRVRGVGETQYF. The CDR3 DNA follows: TGTGCTAGTGGTTTGGTACGGGTGCGGGGAGTGGGAGAGACCCAGTACTTC. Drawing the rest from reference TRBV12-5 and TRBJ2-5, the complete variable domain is DARVTQTPRHKVTEMGQEVTMRCQPILGHNTVFWYRQTMMQGLELLAYFRNRAPLDDSGMPKDRFSAEMPDATLATLKIQPSEPRDSAVYFCASGLVRVRGVGETQYFGPGTRLLVL.

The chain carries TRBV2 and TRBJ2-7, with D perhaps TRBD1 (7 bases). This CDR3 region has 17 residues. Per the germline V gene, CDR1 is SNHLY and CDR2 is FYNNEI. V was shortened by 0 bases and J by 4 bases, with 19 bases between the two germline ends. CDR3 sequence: CASSEAHGGQILYEQYF. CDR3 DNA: TGTGCCAGCAGTGAAGCGCACGGGGGACAGATCTTGTACGAGCAGTACTTC.

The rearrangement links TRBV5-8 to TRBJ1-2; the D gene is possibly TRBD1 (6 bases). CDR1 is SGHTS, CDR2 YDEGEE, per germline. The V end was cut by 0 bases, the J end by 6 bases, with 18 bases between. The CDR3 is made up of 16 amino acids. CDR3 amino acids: CASSLALSGGAHGYTF. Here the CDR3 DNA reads TGTGCCAGCAGCTTGGCCTTATCCGGGGGGGCGCATGGCTACACCTTC.

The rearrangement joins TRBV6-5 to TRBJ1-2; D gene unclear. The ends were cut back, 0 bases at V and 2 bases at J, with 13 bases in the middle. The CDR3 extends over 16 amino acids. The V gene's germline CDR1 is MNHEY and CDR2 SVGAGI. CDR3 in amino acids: CASSYSESLTNYGYTF. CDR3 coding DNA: TGTGCCAGCAGTTACTCGGAGTCCCTCACCAACTATGGCTACACCTTC.

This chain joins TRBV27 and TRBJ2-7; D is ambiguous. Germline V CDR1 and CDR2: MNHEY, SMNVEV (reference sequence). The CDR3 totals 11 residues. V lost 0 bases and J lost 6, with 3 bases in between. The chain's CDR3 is CASSLSLEQYF. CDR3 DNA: TGTGCCAGCAGTTTATCTCTCGAGCAGTACTTC.

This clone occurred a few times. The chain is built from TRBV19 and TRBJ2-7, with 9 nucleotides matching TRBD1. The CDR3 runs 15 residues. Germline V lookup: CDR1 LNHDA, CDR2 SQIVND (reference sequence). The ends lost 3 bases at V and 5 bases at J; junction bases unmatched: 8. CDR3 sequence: CASSIFGTGKNEQYF. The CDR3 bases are TGTGCCAGTAGTATTTTTGGGACAGGGAAAAACGAGCAGTACTTC.

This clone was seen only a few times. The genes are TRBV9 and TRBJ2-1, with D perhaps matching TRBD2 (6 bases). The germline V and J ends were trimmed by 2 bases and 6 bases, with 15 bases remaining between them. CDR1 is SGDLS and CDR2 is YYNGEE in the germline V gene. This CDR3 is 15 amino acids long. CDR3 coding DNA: TGTGCCAGCAGCGTCCCCGGGGTAGCGGTCAATGAGCAGTTCTTC. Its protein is CASSVPGVAVNEQFF.

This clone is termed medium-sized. CDR3 nucleotide sequence: TGCGCCAGCAGCCAAGTTAGCGGCTCCTACGAGCAGTACTTC. Residues: CASSQVSGSYEQYF. This rearrangement joins TRBV4-3 to TRBJ2-7, with D possibly being TRBD2 (6 bases). CDR3 length equals 14 residues. Trimming took 1 base from V and 0 from J, leaving 7 bases between them. CDR1 and CDR2 (germline): LGHNA, YSLEER.

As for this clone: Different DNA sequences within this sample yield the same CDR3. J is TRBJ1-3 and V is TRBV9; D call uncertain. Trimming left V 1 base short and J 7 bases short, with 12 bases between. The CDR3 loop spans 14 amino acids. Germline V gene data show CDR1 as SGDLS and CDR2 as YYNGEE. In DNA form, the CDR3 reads TGTGCCAGCAGCGTAACGCGGGCAGGCAACACCATATATTTT. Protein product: CASSVTRAGNTIYF.

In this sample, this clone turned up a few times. CDR3 sequence (DNA): TGTGCCAGCAGTGGCTACAGGGGGCCCGGGGAGCTGTTTTTT. Amino acids: CASSGYRGPGELFF. The gene calls are TRBV28 and TRBJ2-2; 9 nucleotides match TRBD1. The CDR3 totals 14 residues. V trimming: 5 bases; J trimming: 6 bases; junction bases outside the gene matches: 4. CDR1 and CDR2 from the germline V gene are MDHEN and SYDVKM.

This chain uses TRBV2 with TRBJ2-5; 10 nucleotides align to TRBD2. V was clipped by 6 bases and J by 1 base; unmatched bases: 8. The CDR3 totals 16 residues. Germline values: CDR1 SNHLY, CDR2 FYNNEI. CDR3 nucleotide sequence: TGTGCCAGCAGATTAGGACTAGCGGTATTCCAAGAGACCCAGTACTTC. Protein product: CASRLGLAVFQETQYF. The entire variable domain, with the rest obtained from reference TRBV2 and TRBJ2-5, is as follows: EPEVTQTPSHQVTQMGQEVILRCVPISNHLYFYWYRQILGQKVEFLVSFYNNEISEKSEIFDDQFSVERPDGSNFTLKIRSTKLEDSAMYFCASRLGLAVFQETQYFGPGTRLLVL.

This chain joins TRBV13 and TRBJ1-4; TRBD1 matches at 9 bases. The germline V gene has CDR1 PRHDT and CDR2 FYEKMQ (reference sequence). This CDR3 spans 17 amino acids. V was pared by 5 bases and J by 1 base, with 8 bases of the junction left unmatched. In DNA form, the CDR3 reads TGTGCCAGCAGCATCGGGACAGGGTTACTAACTAATGAAAAACTGTTTTTT. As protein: CASSIGTGLLTNEKLFF.

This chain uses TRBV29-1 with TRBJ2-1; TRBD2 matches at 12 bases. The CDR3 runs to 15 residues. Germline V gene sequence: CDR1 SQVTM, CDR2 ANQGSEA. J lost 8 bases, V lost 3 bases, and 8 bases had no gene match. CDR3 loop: CSVDGLAGWGYEQFF. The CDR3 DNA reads TGCAGCGTTGATGGACTAGCGGGGTGGGGGTATGAGCAGTTCTTC.

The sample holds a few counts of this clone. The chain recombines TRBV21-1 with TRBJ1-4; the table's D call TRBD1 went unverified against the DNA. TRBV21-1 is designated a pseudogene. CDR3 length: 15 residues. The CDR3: CASSKGTGEAEKLFF. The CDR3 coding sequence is TGTGCCAGCAGCAAAGGCACAGGAGAGGCTGAAAAACTGTTTTTT.

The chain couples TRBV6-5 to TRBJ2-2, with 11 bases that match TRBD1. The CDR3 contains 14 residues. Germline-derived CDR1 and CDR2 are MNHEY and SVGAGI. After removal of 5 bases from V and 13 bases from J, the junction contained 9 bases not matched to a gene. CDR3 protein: CASSRTGGIEGLFF. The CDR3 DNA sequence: TGTGCCAGCAGTCGGACAGGGGGCATCGAAGGGCTGTTTTTT.

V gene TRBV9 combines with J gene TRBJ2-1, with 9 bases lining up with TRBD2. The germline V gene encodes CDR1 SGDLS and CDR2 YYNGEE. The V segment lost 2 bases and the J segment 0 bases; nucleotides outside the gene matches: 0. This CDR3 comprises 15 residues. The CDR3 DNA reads TGTGCCAGCAGCGTTAGCGGGAGCTCCTACAATGAGCAGTTCTTC. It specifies CASSVSGSSYNEQFF.

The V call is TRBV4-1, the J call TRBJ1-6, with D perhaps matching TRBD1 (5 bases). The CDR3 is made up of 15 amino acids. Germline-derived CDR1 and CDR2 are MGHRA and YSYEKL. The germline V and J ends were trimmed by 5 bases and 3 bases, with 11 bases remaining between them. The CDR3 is CASSLYDSYNSPLHF. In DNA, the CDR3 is TGCGCCAGCAGCTTATACGACAGCTATAATTCACCCCTCCACTTT.

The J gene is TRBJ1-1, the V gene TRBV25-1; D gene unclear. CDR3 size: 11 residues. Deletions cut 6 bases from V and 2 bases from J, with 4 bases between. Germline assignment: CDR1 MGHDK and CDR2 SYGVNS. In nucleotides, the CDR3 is TGTGCCAGCAGCCCAAACACTGAAGCTTTCTTT. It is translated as CASSPNTEAFF.

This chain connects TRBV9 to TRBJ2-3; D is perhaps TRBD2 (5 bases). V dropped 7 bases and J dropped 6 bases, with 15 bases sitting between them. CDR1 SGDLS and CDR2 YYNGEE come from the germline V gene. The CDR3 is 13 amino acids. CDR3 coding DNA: TGTGCCAGCGGACTCCTCATGCAGGATACGCAGTATTTT. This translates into CASGLLMQDTQYF.

CDR3 sequence reads: CASSPRDSREGYTF. The CDR3 DNA reads as TGTGCCAGCAGTCCCAGGGACAGCCGGGAGGGCTACACCTTC. V usage is TRBV7-9 and J usage is TRBJ1-2; 7 nucleotides agree with TRBD1. The V gene's germline CDR1 is SEHNR and CDR2 FQNEAQ (reference sequence). This CDR3 comprises 14 residues. J was trimmed by 8 bases and V by 6 bases; bases with no gene match: 12.

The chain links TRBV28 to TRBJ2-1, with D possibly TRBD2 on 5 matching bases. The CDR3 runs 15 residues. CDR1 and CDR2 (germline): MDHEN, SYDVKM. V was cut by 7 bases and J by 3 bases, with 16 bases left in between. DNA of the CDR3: TGTGCCAGCACCTCCCGGCTAGCTAGCTACAATGAGCAGTTCTTC. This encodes CASTSRLASYNEQFF. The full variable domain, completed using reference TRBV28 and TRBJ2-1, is DVKVTQSSRYLVKRTGEKVFLECVQDMDHENMFWYRQDPGLGLRLIYFSYDVKMKEKGDIPEGYSVSREKKERFSLILESASTNQTSMYLCASTSRLASYNEQFFGPGTRLTVL.

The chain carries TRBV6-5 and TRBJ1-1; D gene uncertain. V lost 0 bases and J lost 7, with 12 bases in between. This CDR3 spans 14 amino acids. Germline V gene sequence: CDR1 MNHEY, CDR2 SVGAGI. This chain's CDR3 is CASSYSKRSYEAFF. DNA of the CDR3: TGTGCCAGCAGTTACTCGAAACGATCCTATGAAGCTTTCTTT.

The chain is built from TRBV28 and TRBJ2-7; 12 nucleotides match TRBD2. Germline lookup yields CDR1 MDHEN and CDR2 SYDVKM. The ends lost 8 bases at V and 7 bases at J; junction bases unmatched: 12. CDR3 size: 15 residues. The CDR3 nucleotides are TGTGCCAGCTTCCCAAGACTAGCGGGAGATTTGGAGCAGTACTTC. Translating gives CASFPRLAGDLEQYF.